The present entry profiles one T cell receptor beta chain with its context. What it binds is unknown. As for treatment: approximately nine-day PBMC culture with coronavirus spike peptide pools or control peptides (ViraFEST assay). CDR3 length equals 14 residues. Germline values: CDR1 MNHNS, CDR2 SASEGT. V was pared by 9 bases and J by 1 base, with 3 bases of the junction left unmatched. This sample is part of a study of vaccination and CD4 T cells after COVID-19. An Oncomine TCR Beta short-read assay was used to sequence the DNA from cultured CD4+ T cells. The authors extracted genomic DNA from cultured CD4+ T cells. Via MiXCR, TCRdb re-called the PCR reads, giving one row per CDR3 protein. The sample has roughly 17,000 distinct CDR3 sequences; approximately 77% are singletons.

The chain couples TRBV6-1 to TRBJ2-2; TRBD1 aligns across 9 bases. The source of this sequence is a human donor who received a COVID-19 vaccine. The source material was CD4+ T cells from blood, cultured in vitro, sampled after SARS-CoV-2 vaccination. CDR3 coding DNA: TGTGCCAGTAACAGGGGGCGGAACACCGGGGAGCTGTTTTTT. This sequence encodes CASNRGRNTGELFF.